The 9 T cell receptor beta chains listed next were all sequenced from one sample in a study of blood T cell repertoires in COVID-19. Using immunoSEQ multiplex PCR, the repertoire was profiled, and TCRdb retains in-frame clones only, with some absent. The data contain around 47,000 clones, roughly 87% of them seen just once; the ten biggest clones take up around 25%. The specimen sequenced was peripheral blood. The receptors stem from a woman of 80 years or more in a cohort sampled during active or convalescent COVID-19.

The chain has TRBV9 and TRBJ2-3, with TRBD1 matching over 10 bases. The germline V gene has CDR1 SGDLS and CDR2 YYNGEE. The CDR3 runs to 17 residues. The V and J ends lost 0 bases and 4 bases, in that order; junction bases with no gene match: 8. CDR3 bases: TGTGCCAGCAGCGTAGAAAGGACAGGGGGAGGGGCAGATACGCAGTATTTT. This codes for CASSVERTGGGADTQYF.

The count of this clone is one. The chain recombines TRBV30 with TRBJ2-7; TRBD2 might be the D (6 bases). Trimming took 5 bases from V and 6 from J, leaving 14 bases between them. Germline values: CDR1 GTSNPN, CDR2 SVGIG (reference sequence). The CDR3 consists of 12 residues. CDR3 DNA: TGTGCCTGGGGACTGGGGGGACGCGAGCAGTACTTC. This gives the protein CAWGLGGREQYF.

V and J are TRBV12-3 or TRBV12-4 and TRBJ1-1, with D hard to call. CDR3 length: 13 amino acids. Trimming shortened V by 3 bases and J by 1 base, and 6 bases separated the two germline ends. CDR3 region: CASSFTTNTEAFF. CDR3 in DNA: TGTGCCAGCAGTTTCACAACGAACACTGAAGCTTTCTTT.

This clone has only one observation. The rearrangement joins TRBV9 to TRBJ2-2, with unresolved D. The CDR3 runs 12 residues. CDR1 SGDLS and CDR2 YYNGEE come from the germline V gene. The V gene lost 3 bases and the J gene lost 10 bases, with 10 bases spanning the gap. CDR3 DNA sequence: TGTGCCAGCAGCGCGAGAGGTGAGGAGCTGTTTTTT. Translated: CASSARGEELFF.

Points on this clone: The final CDR3 position lacks the conserved phenylalanine or tryptophan, pointing to a likely read error. The chain combines TRBV19 with TRBJ2-3; 7 bases agree with TRBD1. CDR3 length: 14 residues. V was clipped by 10 bases and J by 0 bases; unmatched bases: 7. Germline-derived CDR1 and CDR2 are LNHDA and SQIVND (reference sequence). The CDR3 protein is CATQQGTSTDTQYI. The CDR3 nucleotides read TGTGCCACCCAACAGGGGACGAGCACAGATACGCAGTATATT.

The chain has TRBV5-8 and TRBJ2-1; 9 bases line up with TRBD2. The CDR3 contains 17 residues. Germline V gene data show CDR1 as SGHTS and CDR2 as YDEGEE. With V trimmed by 0 bases and J by 6 bases, 10 bases remained unmatched. CDR3 in amino acids: CASSLARLAGFSNEQFF. In nucleotides, the CDR3 is TGTGCCAGCAGCTTGGCCCGGCTAGCGGGATTTAGCAATGAGCAGTTCTTC.

This chain links TRBV11-3 with TRBJ2-1, with TRBD2 as a possible D gene (5 bases). Germline lookup yields CDR1 SGHNT and CDR2 YENEEA. The V gene lost 5 bases and the J gene lost 6 bases, with 11 bases spanning the gap. This CDR3 is built from 13 residues. The CDR3 DNA sequence: TGTGCCAGCAGCGCCGGGGTGCTCAATGAGCAGTTCTTC. Protein: CASSAGVLNEQFF.

This chain uses TRBV5-5 with TRBJ2-3; D perhaps matches TRBD2 (5 bases). Per the germline V gene, CDR1 is SGHKS and CDR2 is YYEKEE (reference sequence). The CDR3 contains 17 residues. The V gene lost 0 bases and the J gene lost 2 bases, with 16 bases spanning the gap. The CDR3 sequence is CASSLVLGELHTDTQYF. In nucleotides, the CDR3 is TGTGCCAGCAGCTTGGTTCTTGGGGAGCTTCACACAGATACGCAGTATTTT.

The DNA for the CDR3 is TGTGCCAGCAGCCACCGGACAGGGGGCGTGCGTGCCACTGAAGCTTTCTTT. As protein: CASSHRTGGVRATEAFF. This chain joins TRBV5-6 and TRBJ1-1; 11 nucleotides match TRBD1. The CDR3 sequence is 17 residues long. With 4 bases clipped from V and 4 bases from J, the junction kept 12 bases outside the gene matches. The germline CDR1 and CDR2 sequences are SGHDT and YYEEEE. Complete variable domain (other parts from reference TRBV5-6 and TRBJ1-1): DAGVTQSPTHLIKTRGQQVTLRCSPKSGHDTVSWYQQALGQGPQFIFQYYEEEERQRGNFPDRFSGHQFPNYSSELNVNALLLGDSALYLCASSHRTGGVRATEAFFGQGTRLTVV.